This T cell receptor (beta chain) originates from a study of shared clonotypes between healthy human individuals. Study in general: CD4 naive and memory got three plates each, CD8 naive two, CD8 memory one. Regarding the study as a whole: Around 5% of naive CD4 clonotypes were shared across a few donors.

The CDR3 is 16 residues long. Germline assignment: CDR1 SEHNR and CDR2 FQNEAQ (reference sequence). V was cut by 3 bases and J by 1 base, with 15 bases left in between. Worth noting for this clone: What it binds is unknown.

Sequencing was performed with immunoSEQ multiplex PCR; in TCRdb, only in-frame clones are kept and a portion is missing. In the table there are about 1.4 million clones, roughly 96% of which are singletons. The sequenced sample was naive CD4+ T cells sorted from blood. Subset denoted: CD45RA+ positively selected. The chain recombines TRBV7-9 with TRBJ1-1; D call uncertain. The sequence derives from a man under 40 in good health. The CDR3 spells CASSFQSHPSNTEAFF. The CDR3, as DNA: TGTGCCAGCAGCTTCCAGTCCCACCCTTCGAACACTGAAGCTTTCTTT.